This T cell receptor (beta chain) was observed in a study of cytomegalovirus exposure and HLA in healthy donors. PCR primers comprised 60 Vbeta and 13 Jbeta primers. The assay was immunoSEQ multiplex PCR, and TCRdb's table has in-frame clones only and misses some. The sample holds about 55,000 clones. This CDR3 has 15 amino acids. V lost 2 bases and J lost 7; bases outside the gene matches: 6. Germline-derived CDR1 and CDR2 are KGHSH and LQKENI. With respect to this clone: Antigen: not known.

Overall study results and limits: Cytomegalovirus-associated status was assigned to 164 TCR beta chains. Specific recognition of CMV antigens was confirmed in vitro for three chains (all CMV-associated). V- and J-gene trimming of TCR beta was linked (in a later analysis) to a missense DCLRE1C variant.

Though nominally healthy at sampling, donors likely had unrecorded immune exposures. Material: PBMCs. The TCR was taken from a man in his fifties in good health and CMV-seropositive. The chain employs TRBV18 and TRBJ2-7; the match to TRBD2 covers 12 bases. CDR3 in amino acids: CASSPRTSGTREQYF. The CDR3 nucleotides are TGTGCCAGCTCACCAAGGACTAGCGGGACTCGGGAGCAGTACTTC.